What follows is one T cell receptor beta chain and its context. Its antigen is currently unknown. These data belong to a study of cytomegalovirus exposure and HLA in healthy donors. This PCR relied on a set of 60 Vbeta primers and 13 Jbeta primers. The repertoire was sequenced with immunoSEQ multiplex PCR; TCRdb's copy has only in-frame clones and lacks some. This table lists fewer than 250,000 clones. Trimming removed 6 bases from V and 3 bases from J, with 14 bases in between. The CDR3 has 14 amino acids. Germline-derived CDR1 and CDR2 are ENHRY and SYGVKD. Overall study results and limits: Later analysis found that TCR beta chains associated with HLA were more clonally expanded than other, equally common chains. TCR beta chain V- and J-gene trimming was linked, in a later analysis, to a missense variant in DCLRE1C.

Sequenced material: PBMCs. The chain joins TRBV10-3 to TRBJ1-2, with D perhaps TRBD1 (6 bases). This clonotype was sampled from a woman in her 30s in good health and CMV-seropositive. The CDR3 protein is CAISPGGGDYGYTF. The CDR3 nucleotides are TGTGCCATCAGCCCCGGGGGGGGCGACTATGGCTACACCTTC.